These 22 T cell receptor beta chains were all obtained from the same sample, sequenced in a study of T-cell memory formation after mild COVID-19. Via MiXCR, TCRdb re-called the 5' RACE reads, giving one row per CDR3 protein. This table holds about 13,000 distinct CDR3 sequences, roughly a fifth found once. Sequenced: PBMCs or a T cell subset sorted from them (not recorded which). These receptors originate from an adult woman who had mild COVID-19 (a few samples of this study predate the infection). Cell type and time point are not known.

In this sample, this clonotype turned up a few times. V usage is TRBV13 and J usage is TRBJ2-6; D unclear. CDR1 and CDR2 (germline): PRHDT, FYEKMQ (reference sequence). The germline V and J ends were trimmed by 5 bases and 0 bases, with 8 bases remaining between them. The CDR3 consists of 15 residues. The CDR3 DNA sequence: TGTGCCAGCAGCCAGAGCATCTCTGGGGCCAACGTCCTGACTTTC. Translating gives CASSQSISGANVLTF.

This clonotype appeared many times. CDR3 sequence (DNA): TGCGCCAGCAGCTTGTCCGTCACGGGACAGGGTTATAGGAAGTCTGAAGCTTTCTTT. Amino acid sequence: CASSLSVTGQGYRKSEAFF. The chain employs TRBV5-1 and TRBJ1-1; 9 bases agree with TRBD1. Germline CDR1 reads SGHRS; CDR2 reads YFSETQ. With 1 base clipped from V and 6 bases from J, the junction kept 19 bases outside the gene matches. The CDR3 is 19 amino acids.

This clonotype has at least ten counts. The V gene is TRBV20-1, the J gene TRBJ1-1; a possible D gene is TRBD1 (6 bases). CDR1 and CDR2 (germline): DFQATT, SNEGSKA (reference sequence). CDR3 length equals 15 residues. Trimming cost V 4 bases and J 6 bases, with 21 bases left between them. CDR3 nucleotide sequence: TGCAGTGCTAAGGGACCGGGACAAGGGCCACCTGAAGCTTTCTTT. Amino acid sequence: CSAKGPGQGPPEAFF.

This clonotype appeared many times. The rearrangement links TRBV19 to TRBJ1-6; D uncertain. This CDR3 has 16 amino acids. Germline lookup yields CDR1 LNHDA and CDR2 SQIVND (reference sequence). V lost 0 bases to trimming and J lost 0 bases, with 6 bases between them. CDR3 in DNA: TGTGCCAGTAGTATAGAACCGAGCTCCTATAATTCACCCCTCCACTTT. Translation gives CASSIEPSSYNSPLHF.

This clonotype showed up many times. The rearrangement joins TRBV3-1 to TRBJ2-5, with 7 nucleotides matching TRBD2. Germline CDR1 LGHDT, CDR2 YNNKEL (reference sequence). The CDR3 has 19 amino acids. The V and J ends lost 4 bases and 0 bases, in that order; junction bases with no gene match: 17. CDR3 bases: TGTGCCAGCAGCCGCAGTCCTCAGACTAGCCGATATTACCAAGAGACCCAGTACTTC. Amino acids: CASSRSPQTSRYYQETQYF.

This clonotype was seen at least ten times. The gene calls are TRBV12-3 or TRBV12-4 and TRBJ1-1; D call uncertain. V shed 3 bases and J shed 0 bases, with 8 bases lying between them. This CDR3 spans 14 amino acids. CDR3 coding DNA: TGTGCCAGCAGTTTTCCTACAGTGAACACTGAAGCTTTCTTT. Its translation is CASSFPTVNTEAFF.

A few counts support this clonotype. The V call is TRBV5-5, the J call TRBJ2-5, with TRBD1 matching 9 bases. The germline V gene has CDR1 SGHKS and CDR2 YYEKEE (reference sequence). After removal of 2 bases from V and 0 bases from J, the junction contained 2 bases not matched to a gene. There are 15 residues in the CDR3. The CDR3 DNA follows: TGTGCCAGCAGCTTATGGGACAGGGACCAAGAGACCCAGTACTTC. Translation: CASSLWDRDQETQYF.

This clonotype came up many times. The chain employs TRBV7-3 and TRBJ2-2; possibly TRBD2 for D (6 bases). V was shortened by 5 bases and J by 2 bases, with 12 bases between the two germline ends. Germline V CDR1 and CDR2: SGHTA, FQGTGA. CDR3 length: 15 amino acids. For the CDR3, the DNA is TGTGCCAGCAGCCCCGCGACTAGAAACACCGGGGAGCTGTTTTTT. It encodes CASSPATRNTGELFF.

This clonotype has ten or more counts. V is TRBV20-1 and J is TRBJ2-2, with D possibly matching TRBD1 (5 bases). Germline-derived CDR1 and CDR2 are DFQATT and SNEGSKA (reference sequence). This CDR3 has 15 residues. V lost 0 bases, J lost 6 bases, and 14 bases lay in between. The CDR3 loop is CSARDHSMGPGELFF. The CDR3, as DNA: TGCAGTGCTAGAGATCATTCCATGGGGCCCGGGGAGCTGTTTTTT.

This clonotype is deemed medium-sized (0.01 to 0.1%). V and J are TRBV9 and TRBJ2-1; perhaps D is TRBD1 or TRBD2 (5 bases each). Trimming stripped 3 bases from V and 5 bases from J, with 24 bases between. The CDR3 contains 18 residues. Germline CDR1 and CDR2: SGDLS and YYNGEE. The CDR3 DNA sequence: TGTGCCAGCAGCGCTCCCAGAGAACCGGGACGATCCGACAATGAGCAGTTCTTC. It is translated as CASSAPREPGRSDNEQFF.

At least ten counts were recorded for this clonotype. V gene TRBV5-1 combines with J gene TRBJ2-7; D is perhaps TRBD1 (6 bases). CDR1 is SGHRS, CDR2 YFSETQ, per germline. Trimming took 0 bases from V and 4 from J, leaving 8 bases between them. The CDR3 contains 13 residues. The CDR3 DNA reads TGCGCCAGCAGCTTGGTAGGACAGTACGAGCAGTACTTC. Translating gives CASSLVGQYEQYF.

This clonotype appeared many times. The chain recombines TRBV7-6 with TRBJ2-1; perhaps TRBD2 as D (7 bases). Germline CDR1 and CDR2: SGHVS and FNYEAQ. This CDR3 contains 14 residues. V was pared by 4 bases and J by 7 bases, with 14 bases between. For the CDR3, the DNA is TGTGCCAGCAGCTGGGGAGGGGGGGGTAATGAGCAGTTCTTC. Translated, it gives CASSWGGGGNEQFF.

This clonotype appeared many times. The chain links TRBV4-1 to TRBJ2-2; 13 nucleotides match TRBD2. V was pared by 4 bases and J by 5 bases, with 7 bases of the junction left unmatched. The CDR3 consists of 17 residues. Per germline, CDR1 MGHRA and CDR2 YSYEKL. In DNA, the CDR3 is TGCGCCAGCAGCCTGGGACTAGCGGGGTCAGAAACCGGGGAGCTGTTTTTT. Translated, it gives CASSLGLAGSETGELFF.

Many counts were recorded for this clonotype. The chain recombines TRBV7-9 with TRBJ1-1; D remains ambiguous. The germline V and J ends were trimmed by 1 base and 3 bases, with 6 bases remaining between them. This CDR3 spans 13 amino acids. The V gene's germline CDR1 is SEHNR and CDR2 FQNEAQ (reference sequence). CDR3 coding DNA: TGTGCCAGCAGCTTAGGTTCGCACACTGAAGCTTTCTTT. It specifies CASSLGSHTEAFF.

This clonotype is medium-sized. The DNA of the CDR3 is TGTGCCAGCAGTCCCTTTGGCCCGGGGGAGACCCAGTACTTC. Protein sequence: CASSPFGPGETQYF. This chain links TRBV7-3 with TRBJ2-5; D perhaps matches TRBD2 (5 bases). V lost 6 bases and J 5 bases, leaving 16 bases between the germline ends. CDR1 and CDR2 from the germline V gene are SGHTA and FQGTGA. The CDR3 consists of 14 residues.

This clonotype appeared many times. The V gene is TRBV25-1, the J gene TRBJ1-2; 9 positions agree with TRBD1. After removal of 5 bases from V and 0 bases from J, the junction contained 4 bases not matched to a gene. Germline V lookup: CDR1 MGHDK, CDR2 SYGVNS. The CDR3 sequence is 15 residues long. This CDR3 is CASSPGQGPNYGYTF. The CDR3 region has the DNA TGTGCCAGCAGTCCGGGACAGGGCCCTAACTATGGCTACACCTTC.

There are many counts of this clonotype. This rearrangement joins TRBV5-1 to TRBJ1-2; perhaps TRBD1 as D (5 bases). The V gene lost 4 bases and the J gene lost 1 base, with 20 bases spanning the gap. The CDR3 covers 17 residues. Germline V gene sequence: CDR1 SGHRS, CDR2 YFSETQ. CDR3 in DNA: TGCGCCAGCAGCATAAACCACCCGGCAGGGAGTAACTATGGCTACACCTTC. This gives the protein CASSINHPAGSNYGYTF. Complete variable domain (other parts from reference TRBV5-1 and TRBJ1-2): KAGVTQTPRYLIKTRGQQVTLSCSPISGHRSVSWYQQTPGQGLQFLFEYFSETQRNKGNFPGRFSGRQFSNSRSEMNVSTLELGDSALYLCASSINHPAGSNYGYTFGSGTRLTVV.

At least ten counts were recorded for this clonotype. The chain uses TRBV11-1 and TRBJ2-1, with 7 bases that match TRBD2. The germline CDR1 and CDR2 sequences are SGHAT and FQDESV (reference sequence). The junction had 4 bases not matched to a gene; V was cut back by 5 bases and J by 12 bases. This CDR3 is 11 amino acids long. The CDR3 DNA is TGTGCCAGCAGCCCGGGACTACCGCAGTTCTTC. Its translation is CASSPGLPQFF.

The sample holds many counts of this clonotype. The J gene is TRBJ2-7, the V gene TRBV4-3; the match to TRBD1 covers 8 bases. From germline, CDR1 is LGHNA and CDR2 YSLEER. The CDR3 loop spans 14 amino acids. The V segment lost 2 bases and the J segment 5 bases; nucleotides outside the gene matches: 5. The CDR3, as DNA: TGCGCCAGCAGCCAACACAGGGGGTCTGACGAGCAGTACTTC. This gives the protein CASSQHRGSDEQYF.

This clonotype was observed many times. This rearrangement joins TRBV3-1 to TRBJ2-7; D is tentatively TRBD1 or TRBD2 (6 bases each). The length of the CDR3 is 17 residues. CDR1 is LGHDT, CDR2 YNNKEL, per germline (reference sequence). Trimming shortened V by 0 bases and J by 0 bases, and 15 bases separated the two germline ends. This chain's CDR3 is CASSQDNGGPSSYEQYF. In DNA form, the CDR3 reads TGTGCCAGCAGCCAAGATAATGGGGGGCCGAGCTCCTACGAGCAGTACTTC.

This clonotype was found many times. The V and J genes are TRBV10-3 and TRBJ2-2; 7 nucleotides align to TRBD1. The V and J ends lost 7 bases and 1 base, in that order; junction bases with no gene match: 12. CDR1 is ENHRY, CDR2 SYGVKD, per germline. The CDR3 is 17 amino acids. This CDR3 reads CAITATGIVLNTGELFF. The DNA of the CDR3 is TGTGCCATCACCGCGACAGGGATTGTTTTGAACACCGGGGAGCTGTTTTTT.

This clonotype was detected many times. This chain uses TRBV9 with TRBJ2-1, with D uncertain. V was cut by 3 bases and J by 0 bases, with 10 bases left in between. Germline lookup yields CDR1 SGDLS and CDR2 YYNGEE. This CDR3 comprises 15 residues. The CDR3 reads CASSAGDSSYNEQFF. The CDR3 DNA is TGTGCCAGCAGCGCTGGGGATTCCTCCTACAATGAGCAGTTCTTC.